A single sample gave rise to the 31 T cell receptor beta chains below, sequenced in a study of cytomegalovirus exposure and HLA in healthy donors. Vbeta (60) and Jbeta (13) primers were used in the PCR. The table came from immunoSEQ multiplex PCR; TCRdb's copy has only in-frame clones and leaves some out. The data show approximately 130,000 clones, roughly 80% seen once. Sequenced sample: PBMCs. Source of these receptors: a woman aged 18-35 years in good health and CMV-seronegative.

This chain joins TRBV5-4 and TRBJ2-3, with D unresolved. V lost 1 base and J 5 bases, leaving 8 bases between the germline ends. CDR3 length: 13 residues. CDR1 and CDR2 from the germline V gene are SGHNT and YYREEE (reference sequence). The CDR3 is CASSLTSLDTQYF. DNA for the CDR3: TGTGCCAGCAGCTTGACAAGTCTAGATACGCAGTATTTT.

This chain links TRBV7-8 with TRBJ1-2; a weak D match, TRBD1 (5 bases). V lost 4 bases, J lost 8 bases, and 14 bases lay in between. Germline V lookup: CDR1 SGHVS, CDR2 FQNEAQ. This CDR3 region has 13 residues. This CDR3 reads CASSWGCSWGYTF. For the CDR3, the DNA is TGTGCCAGCAGCTGGGGCTGCTCATGGGGCTACACCTTC. The full variable domain, rest sourced from reference TRBV7-8 and TRBJ1-2, is GAGVSQSPRYKVAKRGQDVALRCDPISGHVSLFWYQQALGQGPEFLTYFQNEAQLDKSGLPSDRFFAERPEGSVSTLKIQRTQQEDSAVYLCASSWGCSWGYTFGSGTRLTVV.

The chain couples TRBV5-1 to TRBJ2-5, with D maybe TRBD1 (5 bases). The CDR3 length is 14 residues. Trimming removed 0 bases at V and 1 base at J, with 7 bases between. Germline V gives CDR1 SGHRS, CDR2 YFSETQ. CDR3 DNA: TGCGCCAGCAGCTTGGGACAGAGCCAAGAGACCCAGTACTTC. It encodes CASSLGQSQETQYF.

The genes are TRBV7-2 and TRBJ2-1; TRBD2 matches at 11 bases. Germline assignment: CDR1 SGHTA and CDR2 FQGNSA. The CDR3 is made up of 14 amino acids. J lost 4 bases, V lost 8 bases, and 4 bases had no gene match. The CDR3 loop reads CASSGTSGYNEQFF. CDR3 in DNA: TGTGCCAGCTCCGGGACTAGCGGTTACAATGAGCAGTTCTTC. Together with reference TRBV7-2 and TRBJ2-1, the CDR3 gives the full variable domain: GAGVSQSPSNKVTEKGKDVELRCDPISGHTALYWYRQSLGQGLEFLIYFQGNSAPDKSGLPSDRFSAERTGGSVSTLTIQRTQQEDSAVYLCASSGTSGYNEQFFGPGTRLTVL.

This clone occurred a few times. The CDR3 here is CASSDQTWAEAFF. CDR3 nucleotide sequence: TGTGCCAGCAGTGACCAGACATGGGCTGAAGCTTTCTTT. The V call is TRBV2, the J call TRBJ1-1; D is unresolved. Trimming took 3 bases from V and 6 from J, leaving 11 bases between them. CDR1 and CDR2 from the germline V gene are SNHLY and FYNNEI. The CDR3 totals 13 residues.

In regard to this clone: Other DNA sequences in this specimen translate into the identical CDR3. V usage is TRBV27 and J usage is TRBJ1-1; D remains unclear. V was cut by 7 bases and J by 9 bases, with 27 bases left in between. The CDR3 totals 16 residues. CDR1 and CDR2 (germline): MNHEY, SMNVEV (reference sequence). The CDR3 region is CASIPLGEGRKSKAFF. The CDR3 region has the DNA TGTGCCAGCATCCCCTTGGGTGAGGGCCGGAAATCAAAAGCTTTCTTT.

This clone was observed a few times. The chain carries TRBV11-2 and TRBJ1-1, with 7 nucleotides matching TRBD1. The germline gives CDR1 SGHAT, CDR2 FQNNGV. The CDR3 has 16 amino acids. Trimming took 5 bases from V and 0 from J; bases not matched to a gene: 9. The CDR3 sequence is CASSLGWTGLNTEAFF. Written as DNA, the CDR3 is TGTGCCAGCAGCCTAGGGTGGACAGGATTGAACACTGAAGCTTTCTTT.

The chain employs TRBV6-5 and TRBJ2-7; 7 bases are shared with TRBD2. The CDR3 extends over 14 amino acids. The V gene's germline CDR1 is MNHEY and CDR2 SVGAGI. With 7 bases clipped from V and 0 bases from J, the junction kept 6 bases outside the gene matches. Written as DNA, the CDR3 is TGTGCCAGCACCAGAGCGGGGAGCTCCTACGAGCAGTACTTC. This gives the protein CASTRAGSSYEQYF.

J is TRBJ2-7 and V is TRBV2; 9 nucleotides match TRBD2. CDR1 is SNHLY and CDR2 is FYNNEI in the germline V gene. V lost 8 bases, J lost 7 bases, and 12 bases stayed unmatched. The CDR3 contains 14 residues. In DNA, the CDR3 is TGTGCCAGCGGGGGGGACCTAGCGGGAAGTGAGCAGTACTTC. Its protein product is CASGGDLAGSEQYF.

A note on this clone: This sample includes further DNA sequences coding for the same CDR3. The DNA for the CDR3 is TGTGCCAGCAGCTCACTTGGGCAGGGAAGTGAAAAACTGTTTTTT. Translated, it gives CASSSLGQGSEKLFF. The V gene is TRBV5-4, the J gene TRBJ1-4, with D perhaps TRBD1 (5 bases). Germline V gene lookup returns CDR1 SGHNT and CDR2 YYREEE (reference sequence). CDR3 size: 15 residues. Trimming stripped 3 bases from V and 7 bases from J, with 16 bases between.

V and J are TRBV6-4 and TRBJ1-4; D may be TRBD1 (6 bases). The germline V and J ends were trimmed by 3 bases and 3 bases, with 11 bases remaining between them. Per germline, CDR1 MRHNA and CDR2 SNTAGT. This CDR3 has 15 amino acids. CDR3 nucleotides: TGTGCCAGCAGTGAACAGGGAACAGCTAATGAAAAACTGTTTTTT. Translating gives CASSEQGTANEKLFF.

This chain uses TRBV6-1 with TRBJ2-7; D unclear. The CDR3 contains 10 residues. The V gene's germline CDR1 is MNHNS and CDR2 SASEGT. Trimming took off 5 bases at V and 6 bases at J, with 5 bases between the two ends. CDR3 nucleotides: TGTGCCAGCAGTTTGCGCGAGCAGTACTTC. It encodes CASSLREQYF.

This clone was seen only a few times. V is TRBV20-1 and J is TRBJ1-2; D is possibly TRBD1 (6 bases). Trimming stripped 6 bases from V and 3 bases from J, with 8 bases between. In germline, CDR1 is DFQATT, CDR2 SNEGSKA (reference sequence). This CDR3 is built from 11 residues. The DNA of the CDR3 is TGCAGTGCGGACAGCTACTATGGCTACACCTTC. This gives the protein CSADSYYGYTF.

The chain uses TRBV18 and TRBJ2-7, with 11 positions matching TRBD1. Germline CDR1 is KGHSH and CDR2 is LQKENI. Trimming cost V 0 bases and J 6 bases; bases outside gene matches: 7. CDR3 length: 16 amino acids. This chain's CDR3 is CASSPPGDRGSREQYF. The CDR3, as DNA: TGTGCCAGCTCACCACCAGGGGACAGGGGGTCTCGCGAGCAGTACTTC.

This chain joins TRBV6-5 and TRBJ1-1; D unclear. V dropped 0 bases and J dropped 11 bases, with 16 bases sitting between them. CDR1 is MNHEY, CDR2 SVGAGI, per germline. The CDR3 runs to 14 residues. The CDR3 sequence: CASSYSLTPWRAFF. The CDR3 DNA is TGTGCCAGCAGTTACTCTTTAACTCCCTGGAGGGCTTTCTTT.

This chain links TRBV5-6 with TRBJ2-7; tentative D call: TRBD2 (5 bases). CDR1 and CDR2 from the germline V gene are SGHDT and YYEEEE. V was trimmed by 2 bases and J by 0 bases, leaving 9 bases between them. This CDR3 spans 14 amino acids. The CDR3 nucleotides read TGTGCCAGCAGCTTTGGGGAGCCCTCCTACGAGCAGTACTTC. Protein sequence: CASSFGEPSYEQYF.

The gene calls are TRBV7-2 and TRBJ1-2; 9 nucleotides match TRBD1. Germline lookup yields CDR1 SGHTA and CDR2 FQGNSA. The J segment lost 4 bases and the V segment lost 1 base, leaving 10 bases of the junction unmatched. The CDR3 runs 17 residues. DNA of the CDR3: TGTGCCAGCAGCTTAGTCTGGTGGGGACAGGGCCCCTATGGCTACACCTTC. Residues: CASSLVWWGQGPYGYTF.

The V call is TRBV6-5, the J call TRBJ1-1; possibly TRBD1 for D (6 bases). Trimming removed 10 bases at V and 4 bases at J, with 19 bases between. The CDR3 sequence is 14 residues long. Germline CDR1 and CDR2: MNHEY and SVGAGI. The CDR3 sequence is CATRDLRGPTEAFF. The DNA for the CDR3 is TGTGCCACCAGGGACCTCAGGGGACCCACTGAAGCTTTCTTT.

The rearrangement joins TRBV30 to TRBJ1-2; unclear D gene. Trimming took off 3 bases at V and 2 bases at J, with 7 bases between the two ends. Germline assignment: CDR1 GTSNPN and CDR2 SVGIG (reference sequence). This CDR3 spans 12 amino acids. The CDR3 sequence: CAWRRGNYGYTF. The CDR3 DNA is TGTGCCTGGAGACGGGGAAACTATGGCTACACCTTC.

The chain carries TRBV6-5 and TRBJ2-5; 12 nucleotides line up with TRBD2. CDR1 and CDR2 (germline): MNHEY, SVGAGI. This CDR3 region has 14 residues. V lost 6 bases to trimming and J lost 5 bases; unmatched junction nucleotides: 4. The CDR3 here is CASRLAGGRETQYF. CDR3 DNA sequence: TGTGCCAGCAGGCTAGCGGGAGGGCGTGAGACCCAGTACTTC.

This chain uses TRBV9 with TRBJ2-1, with D unclear. The CDR3 consists of 15 residues. Trimming pared 4 bases from V and 7 bases from J, leaving 18 bases between. Germline-derived CDR1 and CDR2 are SGDLS and YYNGEE. The CDR3 nucleotides are TGTGCCAGCAGCCCCACGGCGGCGCGCGCGAATGAGCAGTTCTTC. This sequence encodes CASSPTAARANEQFF.

The V and J genes are TRBV2 and TRBJ1-6, with TRBD1 matching over 8 bases. Germline V lookup: CDR1 SNHLY, CDR2 FYNNEI. The length of the CDR3 is 15 residues. The junction had 8 bases not matched to a gene; V was cut back by 6 bases and J by 7 bases. The CDR3 loop reads CASRTDRGGNSPLHF. In DNA form, the CDR3 reads TGTGCCAGCAGAACAGACAGGGGAGGAAATTCACCCCTCCACTTT.

The chain recombines TRBV11-2 with TRBJ2-3; the D gene is possibly TRBD2 (6 bases). This CDR3 has 18 residues. Looked up from germline, CDR1 is SGHAT and CDR2 is FQNNGV. Trimming stripped 4 bases from V and 2 bases from J, with 22 bases between. The CDR3 sequence is CASSSYPRTGVNTDTQYF. For the CDR3, the DNA is TGTGCCAGCAGCTCTTACCCTCGAACGGGAGTTAACACAGATACGCAGTATTTT.

J is TRBJ1-4 and V is TRBV7-9; no clear D. This CDR3 has 11 residues. V shed 6 bases and J shed 5 bases, with 4 bases lying between them. Germline V gene data show CDR1 as SEHNR and CDR2 as FQNEAQ (reference sequence). This chain's CDR3 is CASRSNEKLFF. In nucleotides, the CDR3 is TGTGCCAGCAGGTCAAATGAAAAACTGTTTTTT.

The chain uses TRBV5-6 and TRBJ2-7, with D perhaps TRBD1 (6 bases). V was shortened by 1 base and J by 1 base, with 12 bases between the two germline ends. The CDR3 has 15 amino acids. Germline lookup yields CDR1 SGHDT and CDR2 YYEEEE. This chain's CDR3 is CASSLRRTVSYEQYF. The CDR3 region has the DNA TGTGCCAGCAGCTTGAGGAGGACAGTATCCTACGAGCAGTACTTC.

Only one count was recorded for this clone. The rearrangement uses TRBV29-1 and TRBJ2-3, with 7 bases matching TRBD2. This CDR3 is built from 12 residues. CDR1 is SQVTM and CDR2 is ANQGSEA in the germline V gene. V shed 7 bases and J 1 base; nucleotides not matched to a gene: 2. The CDR3 coding sequence is TGCAGCGGAACTAGCGGCACAGATACGCAGTATTTT. Translating gives CSGTSGTDTQYF.

The chain uses TRBV7-2 and TRBJ2-7, with 8 bases that match TRBD1. The germline V gene encodes CDR1 SGHTA and CDR2 FQGNSA. This CDR3 comprises 13 residues. V gave up 5 bases and J gave up 5 bases; unmatched junction bases: 5. Here the CDR3 DNA reads TGTGCCAGCAGCCGTCAGGGGGCAGACGAGCAGTACTTC. Its protein product is CASSRQGADEQYF. The whole variable domain, remainder taken from reference TRBV7-2 and TRBJ2-7, is GAGVSQSPSNKVTEKGKDVELRCDPISGHTALYWYRQSLGQGLEFLIYFQGNSAPDKSGLPSDRFSAERTGGSVSTLTIQRTQQEDSAVYLCASSRQGADEQYFGPGTRLTVT.

V and J are TRBV7-2 and TRBJ1-5, with unresolved D. CDR1 and CDR2 (germline): SGHTA, FQGNSA. This CDR3 is 15 amino acids long. Trimming removed 5 bases from V and 4 bases from J, with 15 bases in between. The chain's CDR3 is CASSPEGGRNQPQHF. DNA for the CDR3: TGTGCCAGCAGCCCGGAAGGAGGGAGGAATCAGCCCCAGCATTTT.

The genes are TRBV18 and TRBJ1-1; 7 bases agree with TRBD1. CDR3 length equals 15 residues. Germline values: CDR1 KGHSH, CDR2 LQKENI. V shed 5 bases, J shed 2 bases, and the junction held 8 bases outside the gene matches. This chain's CDR3 is CASSVRTGLNTEAFF. CDR3 nucleotides: TGTGCCAGCTCAGTCCGGACAGGCTTAAACACTGAAGCTTTCTTT.

This clone was observed once. The rearrangement links TRBV15 to TRBJ1-1; tentative D call: TRBD1 (5 bases). The germline gives CDR1 LNHNV, CDR2 YYDKDF (reference sequence). The CDR3 is made up of 16 amino acids. The ends were cut back, 1 base at V and 1 base at J, with 13 bases in the middle. CDR3 nucleotides: TGTGCCACCAGCAGAGGGGGGGGATACGGGAACACTGAAGCTTTCTTT. Its protein is CATSRGGGYGNTEAFF.

The CDR3 loop is CASSELRQYSGNTIYF. As DNA, the CDR3 is TGTGCCAGCAGTGAATTACGTCAGTACTCTGGAAACACCATATATTTT. The chain is built from TRBV2 and TRBJ1-3; D is uncertain. This CDR3 has 16 amino acids. Germline CDR1 reads SNHLY; CDR2 reads FYNNEI. Trimming pared 2 bases from V and 0 bases from J, leaving 11 bases between.